This entry describes one T cell receptor (beta chain). Clones were sequenced by immunoSEQ multiplex PCR, and TCRdb holds only the in-frame ones, with some missing. Seen here are 150,000 or so clones, about 87% observed once, and the top ten hold 4.1%. The data were taken from a study of radiation and T cells in renal cell carcinoma. Time point denoted: baseline pretreatment blood. As to treatment: 15 Gy SBRT to primary tumor, nephrectomy 4 weeks later. This renal cell carcinoma was of the clear cell type. The sample in question was blood, obtained from a patient whose treatment included radiotherapy and nephrectomy. The TCR originated in a woman aged 70-85 years with renal cell carcinoma.

The CDR3 nucleotides read TGTGCCAGCACCCGGGTGAGAGGCGGGACGAACACCGGGGAGCTGTTTTTT. Protein: CASTRVRGGTNTGELFF. The gene calls are TRBV11-3 and TRBJ2-2; TRBD2 is a possible D gene (6 bases). CDR1 and CDR2 (germline): SGHNT, YENEEA. V was trimmed by 7 bases and J by 0 bases, leaving 18 bases between them. CDR3 length equals 17 residues. Looking up the rest from reference TRBV11-3 and TRBJ2-2 gives the full variable domain: EAGVVQSPRYKIIEKKQPVAFWCNPISGHNTLYWYLQNLGQGPELLIRYENEEAVDDSQLPKDRFSAERLKGVDSTLKIQPAELGDSAVYLCASTRVRGGTNTGELFFGEGSRLTVL.